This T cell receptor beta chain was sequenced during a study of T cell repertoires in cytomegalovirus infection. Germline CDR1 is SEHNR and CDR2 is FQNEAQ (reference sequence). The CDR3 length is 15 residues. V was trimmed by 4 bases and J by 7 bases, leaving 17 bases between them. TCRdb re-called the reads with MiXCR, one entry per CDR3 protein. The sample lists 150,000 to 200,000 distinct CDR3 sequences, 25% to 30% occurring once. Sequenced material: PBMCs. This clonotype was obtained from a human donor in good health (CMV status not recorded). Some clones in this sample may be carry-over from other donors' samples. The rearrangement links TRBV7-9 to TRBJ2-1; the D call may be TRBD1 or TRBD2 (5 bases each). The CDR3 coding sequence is TGTGCCAGCAGCTCATCAGCCCGATGGGGGAATGAGCAGTTCTTC. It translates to CASSSSARWGNEQFF.